The clone carrying this T cell receptor beta chain showed up many times. Its antigen is currently unknown. All patients were untreated before thyroid surgery. CDR3 length: 13 residues. Germline lookup yields CDR1 LNHDA and CDR2 SQIVND (reference sequence). The V segment lost 4 bases and the J segment 6 bases; nucleotides outside the gene matches: 4. This entry belongs to a study of metastatic and nonmetastatic thyroid tumors. The overall study: Peripheral blood and tumor or nodule samples from malignant and benign thyroid patients were compared. Study-wide results and caveats: A significant increase in TCR beta diversity was reportedly seen in malignant thyroid tumors relative to benign nodules, in blood and tumor.

From the PCR reads, TCRdb re-called clones with MiXCR. The data hold tens of thousands of clones, with 20% observed a single time. The sample was blood. The clonotype comes from a female donor with papillary thyroid cancer or a benign thyroid nodule (not recorded which). Some clones in this sample may be carry-over from other donors' samples. The J gene is TRBJ2-7, the V gene TRBV19, with TRBD1 matching over 9 bases. CDR3 in amino acids: CASSRTGVGEQYF. The CDR3 region has the DNA TGTGCCAGTAGTAGGACAGGGGTGGGCGAGCAGTACTTC.